These 14 T cell receptor beta chains came from one sample sequenced in a study of T cell repertoires in cytomegalovirus infection. TCRdb re-called the reads through MiXCR, storing one row per CDR3 protein. Among about 58,000 distinct CDR3 sequences, about a fifth were seen once, and the ten largest hold 60% to 65%. Antigens for these TCRs are unknown. Sample: CD8+ T cells from cultured PBMCs, taken from culture after CMV antigen stimulation. Receptors originate from a human donor in good health (CMV status not recorded). Some clones in this sample may be carry-over from other donors' samples.

The V and J genes are TRBV12-3 or TRBV12-4 and TRBJ1-2; a possible D gene is TRBD1 (5 bases). This CDR3 has 13 residues. With 6 bases removed from V and 3 bases from J, the gap between germline ends came to 11 bases. The CDR3 spells CASSSGPYYGYTF. The DNA of the CDR3 is TGTGCCAGCAGCTCGGGACCGTACTATGGCTACACCTTC.

This sequence joins TRBV6-5 and TRBJ1-1; D perhaps matches TRBD1 (5 bases). The V and J ends lost 2 bases and 6 bases respectively, with 10 bases between them. Germline V gives CDR1 MNHEY, CDR2 SVGAGI. CDR3 length: 13 residues. The CDR3 is CASSYGGGSEAFF. CDR3 DNA: TGTGCCAGCAGTTACGGGGGAGGGTCTGAAGCTTTCTTT.

This clonotype appeared a few times. V and J are TRBV14 and TRBJ2-2; D ambiguous. This CDR3 has 16 residues. Deletions cut 0 bases from V and 1 base from J, with 9 bases between. Germline V CDR1 and CDR2: SGHDN, FVKESK. The CDR3 region has the DNA TGTGCCAGCAGCCAAGAACGTTCCGTGAACACCGGGGAGCTGTTTTTT. Translation: CASSQERSVNTGELFF.

This chain links TRBV7-9 with TRBJ2-5; TRBD2 might be the D (6 bases). There are 17 residues in the CDR3. Trimming took 2 bases from V and 4 from J, leaving 20 bases between them. Germline V gives CDR1 SEHNR, CDR2 FQNEAQ (reference sequence). In DNA, the CDR3 is TGTGCCAGCAGCTTATATCGACGGGGCGAACTAGCAGAGACCCAGTACTTC. Its protein product is CASSLYRRGELAETQYF.

The chain is built from TRBV4-3 and TRBJ2-1, with D possibly being TRBD1 (6 bases). V lost 3 bases and J 8 bases, leaving 14 bases between the germline ends. This CDR3 region has 14 residues. Germline V gene lookup returns CDR1 LGHNA and CDR2 YSLEER. CDR3 protein: CASSHKIGGDEQFF. CDR3 coding DNA: TGCGCCAGCAGCCACAAGATTGGGGGCGATGAGCAGTTCTTC.

The rearrangement joins TRBV6-1 to TRBJ2-3; 9 nucleotides agree with TRBD1. This CDR3 region has 14 residues. CDR1 is MNHNS, CDR2 SASEGT, per germline. Trimming cost V 3 bases and J 5 bases; bases outside gene matches: 3. The chain's CDR3 is CASSETGGRDTQYF. In DNA form, the CDR3 reads TGTGCCAGCAGTGAGACAGGGGGAAGAGATACGCAGTATTTT.

This clonotype was seen only a few times. The chain is built from TRBV7-9 and TRBJ1-2; D is undetermined. The germline CDR1 and CDR2 sequences are SEHNR and FQNEAQ (reference sequence). The germline V and J ends were trimmed by 0 bases and 7 bases, with 12 bases remaining between them. CDR3 length equals 14 residues. In DNA form, the CDR3 reads TGTGCCAGCAGCTTAGCGTCGGTCGGCACTGGCTACACCTTC. Its translation: CASSLASVGTGYTF.

This clonotype was observed a handful of times. The V gene is TRBV7-9, the J gene TRBJ2-7; perhaps D is TRBD1 or TRBD2 (5 bases each). Germline V gene sequence: CDR1 SEHNR, CDR2 FQNEAQ (reference sequence). V was shortened by 5 bases and J by 9 bases, with 17 bases between the two germline ends. CDR3 length: 13 amino acids. The DNA for the CDR3 is TGTGCCAGCAGCCCGGGGCAAGTCTTCGGGCAGTACTTC. Amino acids: CASSPGQVFGQYF.

The chain links TRBV12-3 or TRBV12-4 to TRBJ2-7, with D perhaps TRBD1 (5 bases). With 7 bases removed from V and 3 bases from J, the gap between germline ends came to 16 bases. The CDR3 extends over 14 amino acids. CDR3 bases: TGTGCCAGCACCCAAGGTGGGGCCGGCTACGAGCAGTACTTC. Its protein is CASTQGGAGYEQYF.

In this sample, this clonotype turned up many times. The rearrangement links TRBV6-1 to TRBJ2-2; D is unresolved. Germline V gives CDR1 MNHNS, CDR2 SASEGT. The length of the CDR3 is 16 residues. Between the trimmed V and J ends, which lost 6 bases and 0 bases, there was a span of 14 bases. CDR3: CASRSPRSPNTGELFF. The CDR3 DNA reads as TGTGCCAGCAGGTCCCCACGGTCACCGAACACCGGGGAGCTGTTTTTT.

A few counts support this clonotype. The V and J genes are TRBV6-2 or TRBV6-3 and TRBJ1-4; D is unresolved. Trimming left V 2 bases short and J 7 bases short, with 11 bases between. The CDR3 length is 14 residues. In germline, CDR1 is MNHEY, CDR2 SVGEGT. This CDR3 reads CASSYRDGGEKLFF. The CDR3 DNA reads as TGTGCCAGCAGTTACCGGGATGGAGGTGAAAAACTGTTTTTT.

This clonotype was observed a few times. The chain combines TRBV7-3 with TRBJ2-1; D may be TRBD1 (6 bases). Deletions cut 2 bases from V and 2 bases from J, with 16 bases between. The CDR3 length is 17 residues. Germline V gene data show CDR1 as SGHTA and CDR2 as FQGTGA. CDR3 amino acids: CASSLQASTGPYNEQFF. For the CDR3, the DNA is TGTGCCAGCAGCTTACAGGCGTCAACAGGGCCCTACAATGAGCAGTTCTTC.

The sample holds a few counts of this clonotype. The V call is TRBV11-2, the J call TRBJ1-1; tentatively, D is TRBD1 (5 bases). Germline CDR1 reads SGHAT; CDR2 reads FQNNGV. V lost 1 base and J lost 1, with 13 bases in between. The CDR3 spans 16 residues. In DNA, the CDR3 is TGTGCCAGCAGCTTAGGGCGGGGCAGAGAGAACACTGAAGCTTTCTTT. Translation: CASSLGRGRENTEAFF.

This clonotype was seen more than once but under ten times. This chain connects TRBV7-2 to TRBJ2-1; unclear D gene. V lost 0 bases to trimming and J lost 8 bases, with 5 bases between them. The germline gives CDR1 SGHTA, CDR2 FQGNSA. The CDR3 totals 12 residues. CDR3 loop: CASSLAPDEQFF. CDR3 coding DNA: TGTGCCAGCAGCTTAGCGCCGGATGAGCAGTTCTTC. The whole variable domain, filled in from reference TRBV7-2 and TRBJ2-1, reads GAGVSQSPSNKVTEKGKDVELRCDPISGHTALYWYRQSLGQGLEFLIYFQGNSAPDKSGLPSDRFSAERTGGSVSTLTIQRTQQEDSAVYLCASSLAPDEQFFGPGTRLTVL.